The present TCR beta chain was sequenced within a study of neurological immune-mediated disorders. V lost 2 bases to trimming and J lost 4 bases, with 5 bases between them. Looked up from germline, CDR1 is MNHEY and CDR2 is SVGEGT. The CDR3 sequence is 12 residues long. TCRdb itself ran the 5' RACE reads through MiXCR, one entry per CDR3 protein. The sample has 90,000 to 150,000 distinct CDR3 sequences; roughly 3.2% are singletons. This clonotype was recorded at least ten times. The sequenced material came from PBMCs. The V gene is TRBV6-2 or TRBV6-3, the J gene TRBJ1-2, with D unclear. This TCR came from a woman in her 30s with multiple sclerosis. CDR3 nucleotide sequence: TGTGCCAGCAGTTACAGTATCTATGGCTACACCTTC. This codes for CASSYSIYGYTF.